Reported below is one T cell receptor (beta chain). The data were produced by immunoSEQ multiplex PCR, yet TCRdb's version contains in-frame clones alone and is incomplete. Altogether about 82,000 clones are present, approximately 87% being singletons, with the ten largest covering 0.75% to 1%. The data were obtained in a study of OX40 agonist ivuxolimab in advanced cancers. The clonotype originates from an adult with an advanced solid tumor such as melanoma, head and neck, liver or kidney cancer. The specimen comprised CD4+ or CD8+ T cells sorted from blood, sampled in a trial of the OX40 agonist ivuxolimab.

CDR3 loop: CASSVTGGNNSPLHF. DNA of the CDR3: TGTGCCAGTAGTGTGACAGGGGGAAATAATTCACCCCTCCACTTT. The chain joins TRBV19 to TRBJ1-6; TRBD1 agrees at 9 bases. The junction had 4 bases not matched to a gene; V was cut back by 5 bases and J by 5 bases. The CDR3 contains 15 residues. Germline values: CDR1 LNHDA, CDR2 SQIVND (reference sequence).